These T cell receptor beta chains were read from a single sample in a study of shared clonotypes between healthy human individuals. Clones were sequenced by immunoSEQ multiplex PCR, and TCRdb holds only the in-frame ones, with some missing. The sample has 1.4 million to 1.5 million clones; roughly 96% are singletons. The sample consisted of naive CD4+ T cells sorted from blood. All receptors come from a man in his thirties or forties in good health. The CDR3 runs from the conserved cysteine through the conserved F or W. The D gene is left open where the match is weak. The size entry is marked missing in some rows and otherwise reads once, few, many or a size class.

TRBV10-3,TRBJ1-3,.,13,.,CAISVFPGNTIYF,TGTGCCATCAGTGTCTTTCCTGGAAACACCATATATTTT
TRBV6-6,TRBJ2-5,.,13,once,CASSYAGRETQYF,TGTGCCAGCAGTTACGCCGGTAGAGAGACCCAGTACTTC
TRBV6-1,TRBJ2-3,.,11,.,CASRGGDTQYF,TGTGCCAGCAGGGGAGGTGATACGCAGTATTTT
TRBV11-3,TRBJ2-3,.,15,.,CASSRRGRSTDTQYF,TGTGCCAGCAGCCGTCGGGGCAGGTCCACAGATACGCAGTATTTT
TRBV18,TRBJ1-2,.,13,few,CASSPNTEYGYTF,TGTGCCAGCTCACCAAATACGGAGTATGGCTACACCTTC
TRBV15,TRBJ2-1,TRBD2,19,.,CATSRPKDVWGSGSKEQFF,TGTGCCACCAGCAGACCGAAAGACGTTTGGGGTAGCGGGAGTAAGGAGCAGTTCTTC
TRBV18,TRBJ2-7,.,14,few,CASHSAGIPYEQYF,TGTGCCAGCCATTCAGCAGGAATCCCCTACGAGCAGTACTTC
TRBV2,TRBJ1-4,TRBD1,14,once,CASRPGTGGEKLFF,TGTGCCAGCAGACCCGGGACAGGGGGTGAAAAACTGTTTTTT
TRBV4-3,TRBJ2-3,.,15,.,CASSQDWVSPYTQYF,TGCGCCAGCAGCCAAGATTGGGTGTCGCCCTATACGCAGTATTTT
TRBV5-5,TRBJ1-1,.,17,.,CASSLGPARQGTSEAFF,TGTGCCAGCAGCTTAGGGCCGGCCCGGCAGGGGACCTCTGAAGCTTTCTTT
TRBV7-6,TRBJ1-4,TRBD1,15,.,CASSLVAGGYEKLFF,TGTGCCAGCAGCCTCGTGGCAGGGGGCTATGAAAAACTGTTTTTT
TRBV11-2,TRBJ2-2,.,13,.,CASSFGSTGELFF,TGTGCCAGCAGCTTCGGATCGACCGGGGAGCTGTTTTTT
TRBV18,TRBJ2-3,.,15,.,CASSPSKVITDTQYF,TGTGCCAGCTCACCAAGTAAGGTCATCACAGATACGCAGTATTTT
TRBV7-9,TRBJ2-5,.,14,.,CASSLSQYQETQYF,TGTGCCAGCAGCTTGTCCCAATACCAAGAGACCCAGTACTTC
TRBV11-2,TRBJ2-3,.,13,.,CASSLETKDTQYF,TGTGCCAGCAGCTTAGAGACCAAGGATACGCAGTATTTT
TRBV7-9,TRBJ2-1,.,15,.,CASSLAGISHNEQFF,TGTGCCAGCAGCCTCGCCGGGATAAGTCACAATGAGCAGTTCTTC
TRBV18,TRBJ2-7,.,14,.,CASSPAPGSYEQYF,TGTGCCAGCTCACCCGCCCCTGGCTCCTACGAGCAGTACTTC
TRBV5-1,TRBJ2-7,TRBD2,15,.,CASSIIAGGSYEQYF,TGCGCCAGCAGCATCATAGCGGGAGGGTCCTACGAGCAGTACTTC
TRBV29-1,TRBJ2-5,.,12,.,CSVVLGKETQYF,TGCAGCGTTGTTCTAGGAAAAGAGACCCAGTACTTC
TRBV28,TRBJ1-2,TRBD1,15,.,CASTRPPAGGNGYTF,TGTGCCAGCACACGCCCCCCTGCAGGGGGCAATGGCTACACCTTC
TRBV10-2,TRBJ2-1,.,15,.,CASLLDLLSYNEQFF,TGCGCCAGCCTTCTGGACCTCCTCTCCTACAATGAGCAGTTCTTC
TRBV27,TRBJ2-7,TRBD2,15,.,CASSAPGLVPYEQYF,TGTGCCAGCAGTGCACCTGGACTAGTACCTTACGAGCAGTACTTC
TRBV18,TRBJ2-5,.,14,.,CASSPGGSQETQYF,TGTGCCAGCTCACCGGGGGGAAGCCAAGAGACCCAGTACTTC
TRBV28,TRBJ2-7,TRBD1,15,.,CASNSRGTGSFLEYF,TGTGCCAGCAATTCCCGGGGGACAGGGTCATTTTTGGAGTACTTC
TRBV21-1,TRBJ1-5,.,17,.,CASSKESDRRPSQPQHF,TGTGCCAGCAGCAAAGAGTCTGACAGGAGACCTTCTCAGCCCCAGCATTTT
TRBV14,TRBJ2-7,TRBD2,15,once,CASSQAGGRLYEQYF,TGTGCCAGCAGCCAAGCGGGGGGACGATTGTACGAGCAGTACTTC
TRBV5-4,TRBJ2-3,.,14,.,CASSLRGGTDTQYF,TGTGCCAGCAGCCTTAGGGGGGGCACAGATACGCAGTATTTT
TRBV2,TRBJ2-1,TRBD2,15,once,CASFYTSGSYNEQFF,TGTGCCAGCTTTTATACTAGCGGCTCCTACAATGAGCAGTTCTTC
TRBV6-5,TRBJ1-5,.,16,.,CASSFETGYSNQPQHF,TGTGCCAGCAGTTTCGAGACAGGATATAGCAATCAGCCCCAGCATTTT
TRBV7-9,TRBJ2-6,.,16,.,CASSITRQTGANVLTF,TGTGCCAGCAGCATTACCCGGCAGACTGGGGCCAACGTCCTGACTTTC
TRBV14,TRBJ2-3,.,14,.,CASSQIGTTDTQYF,TGTGCCAGCAGCCAAATTGGCACAACAGATACGCAGTATTTT
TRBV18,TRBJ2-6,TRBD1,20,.,CASSPLRKDRGGSGANVLTF,TGTGCCAGCTCACCGCTACGAAAGGACAGGGGTGGGTCTGGGGCCAACGTCCTGACTTTC
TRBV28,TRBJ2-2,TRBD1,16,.,CASTPGGTGYNGELFF,TGTGCCAGCACTCCCGGGGGGACAGGGTATAACGGGGAGCTGTTTTTT
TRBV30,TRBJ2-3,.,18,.,CAWSVRGLNGGGTDTQYF,TGTGCCTGGAGTGTACGTGGCCTTAACGGCGGAGGCACAGATACGCAGTATTTT
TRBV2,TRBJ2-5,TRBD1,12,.,CASSRGRETQYF,TGTGCCAGCAGTAGGGGGCGAGAGACCCAGTACTTC
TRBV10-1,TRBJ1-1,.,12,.,CASSGRNTEAFF,TGCGCCAGCAGTGGCAGGAACACTGAAGCTTTCTTT
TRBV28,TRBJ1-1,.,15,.,CASNSARRVFTEAFF,TGTGCCAGCAATTCTGCGCGGAGGGTCTTTACTGAAGCTTTCTTT
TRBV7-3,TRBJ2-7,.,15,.,CASSRKGLGSYEQYF,TGTGCCAGCAGCCGAAAGGGCCTAGGAAGCTACGAGCAGTACTTC
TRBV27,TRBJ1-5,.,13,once,CASRMDHYQPQHF,TGTGCCAGCAGAATGGATCACTATCAGCCCCAGCATTTT
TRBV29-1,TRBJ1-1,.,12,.,CSVQGTLTEAFF,TGCAGCGTCCAGGGGACTCTCACTGAAGCTTTCTTT
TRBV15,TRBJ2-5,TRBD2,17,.,CATSPGLAGIGQETQYF,TGTGCCACCAGCCCGGGACTAGCGGGAATCGGGCAAGAGACCCAGTACTTC
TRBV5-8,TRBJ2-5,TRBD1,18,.,CASIPGTGQRLAKETQYF,TGTGCCAGCATCCCCGGGACAGGGCAGCGACTAGCCAAAGAGACCCAGTACTTC
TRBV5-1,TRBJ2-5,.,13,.,CASSLGGMETQYF,TGCGCCAGCAGTTTGGGCGGGATGGAGACCCAGTACTTC
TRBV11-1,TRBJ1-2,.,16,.,CASSPPGTRTNYGYTF,TGTGCCAGCAGCCCACCCGGGACACGCACTAACTATGGCTACACCTTC
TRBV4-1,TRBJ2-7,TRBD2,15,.,CASSQEGLAAYEQYF,TGCGCCAGCAGCCAAGAGGGACTAGCGGCATACGAGCAGTACTTC
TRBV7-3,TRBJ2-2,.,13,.,CASSSLGPGELFF,TGTGCCAGCAGTTCCTTAGGCCCCGGGGAGCTGTTTTTT
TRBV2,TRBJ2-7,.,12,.,CASRPDSYEQYF,TGTGCCAGCAGGCCAGACAGCTACGAGCAGTACTTC
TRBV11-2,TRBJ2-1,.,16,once,CASSTPRGFSYNEQFF,TGTGCCAGCAGCACGCCCAGGGGATTTTCCTACAATGAGCAGTTCTTC
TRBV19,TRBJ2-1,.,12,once,CASSIKGYEQFF,TGTGCCAGTAGTATTAAGGGCTATGAGCAGTTCTTC
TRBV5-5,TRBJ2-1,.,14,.,CASSEDWTHNEQFF,TGTGCCAGCAGCGAAGACTGGACCCACAATGAGCAGTTCTTC
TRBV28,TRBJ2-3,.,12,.,CASSSLPDTQYF,TGTGCCAGCAGTTCCCTCCCAGATACGCAGTATTTT
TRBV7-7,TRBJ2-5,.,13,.,CASSPGPAETQYF,TGTGCCAGCAGCCCGGGACCCGCGGAGACCCAGTACTTC
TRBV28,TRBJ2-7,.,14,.,CASGQAGRPYEQYF,TGTGCCAGCGGACAGGCAGGGAGGCCCTACGAGCAGTACTTC
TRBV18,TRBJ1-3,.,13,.,CASSLQTGNTIYF,TGTGCCAGCTCACTCCAAACTGGAAACACCATATATTTT